This T cell receptor beta chain was profiled in a study of graft-versus-host responses after intestinal transplantation. On this clone itself: Antigen unknown.

The assay was immunoSEQ multiplex PCR, and TCRdb's table has in-frame clones only and misses some. The table has tens of thousands of clones, more than 80% seen once. V was clipped by 5 bases and J by 1 base, with 15 bases between them. Germline V CDR1 and CDR2: LGHNA, YNFKEQ. The CDR3 extends over 16 amino acids. Specimen: unstimulated CD4+ T cells sorted from spleen or lymph node cells, collected before transplant. This chain connects TRBV4-2 to TRBJ2-1, with D possibly TRBD2 on 6 matching bases. The sequence was collected from a human donor who was the organ donor for an intestinal transplant. CDR3 protein: CASSTSGSGSYNEQFF. The CDR3 nucleotides are TGTGCCAGCAGCACCTCGGGTAGCGGATCCTACAATGAGCAGTTCTTC.